This TCR beta chain is drawn from a study of T cells after yellow fever vaccination. Study-wide findings and caveats: The secondary response was weaker, and its peak arrived faster, on day 5 versus 15.

There are many counts of this clonotype. Its antigen is undetermined. TCRdb re-analysed the 5' RACE reads in MiXCR, keeping a single row per CDR3 protein. The sample gives about 250,000 distinct CDR3 sequences, 3.6% of which show up once; 15% to 20% is in the top ten. The sample consisted of PBMCs, taken 15 days after the yellow fever booster vaccination. The clonotype originates from a man between 18 and 29 years old who received the YFV17D yellow fever vaccine.

The CDR3 DNA reads as TGCGCCAGCAGCTTTTCCAGGGGGACCTACGAGCAGTACTTC. The encoded protein is CASSFSRGTYEQYF. This rearrangement joins TRBV5-1 to TRBJ2-7; 7 nucleotides match TRBD1. The CDR3 covers 14 residues. Germline V gene sequence: CDR1 SGHRS, CDR2 YFSETQ. The junction had 4 bases not matched to a gene; V was cut back by 2 bases and J by 2 bases. Complete variable domain (other parts from reference TRBV5-1 and TRBJ2-7): KAGVTQTPRYLIKTRGQQVTLSCSPISGHRSVSWYQQTPGQGLQFLFEYFSETQRNKGNFPGRFSGRQFSNSRSEMNVSTLELGDSALYLCASSFSRGTYEQYFGPGTRLTVT.